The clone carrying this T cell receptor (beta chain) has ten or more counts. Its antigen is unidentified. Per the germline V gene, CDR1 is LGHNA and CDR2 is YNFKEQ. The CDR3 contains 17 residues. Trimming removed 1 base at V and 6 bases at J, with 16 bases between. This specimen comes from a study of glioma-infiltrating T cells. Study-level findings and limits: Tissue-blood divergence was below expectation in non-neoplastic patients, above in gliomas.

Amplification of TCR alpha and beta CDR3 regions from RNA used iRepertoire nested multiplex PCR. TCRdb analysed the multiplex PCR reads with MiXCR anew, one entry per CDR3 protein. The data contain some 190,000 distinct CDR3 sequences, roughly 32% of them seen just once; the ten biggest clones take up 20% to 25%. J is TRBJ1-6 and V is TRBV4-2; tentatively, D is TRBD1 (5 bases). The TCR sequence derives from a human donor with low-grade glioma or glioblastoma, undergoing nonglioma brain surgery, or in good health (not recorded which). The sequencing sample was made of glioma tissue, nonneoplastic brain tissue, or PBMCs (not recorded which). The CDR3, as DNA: TGTGCCAGCAGCCAAGGGGCGGCCGGGACGGCTAATTCACCCCTCCACTTT. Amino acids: CASSQGAAGTANSPLHF.